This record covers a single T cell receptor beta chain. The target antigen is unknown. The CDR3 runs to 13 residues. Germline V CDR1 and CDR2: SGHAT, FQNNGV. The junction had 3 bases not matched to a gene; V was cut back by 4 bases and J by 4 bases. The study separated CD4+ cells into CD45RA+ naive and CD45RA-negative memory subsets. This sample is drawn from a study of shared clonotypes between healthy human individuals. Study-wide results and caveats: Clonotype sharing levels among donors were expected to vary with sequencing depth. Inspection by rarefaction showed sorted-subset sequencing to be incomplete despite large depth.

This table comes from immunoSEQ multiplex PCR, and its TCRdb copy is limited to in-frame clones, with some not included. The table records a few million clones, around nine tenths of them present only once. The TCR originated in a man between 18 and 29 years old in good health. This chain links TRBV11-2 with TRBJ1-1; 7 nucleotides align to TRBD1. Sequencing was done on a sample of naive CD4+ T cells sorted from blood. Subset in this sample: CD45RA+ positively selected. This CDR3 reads CASSYDRVTEAFF. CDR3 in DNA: TGTGCCAGCAGCTACGACAGGGTCACTGAAGCTTTCTTT.